This T cell receptor (beta chain) is drawn from a study of blood T cell repertoires in COVID-19. Sequencing was performed with immunoSEQ multiplex PCR; in TCRdb, only in-frame clones are kept and a portion is missing. The sample has around 30,000 clones, around 80% seen once. This clonotype was sampled from a man older than 75 with active or convalescent COVID-19. Sequencing input: peripheral blood.

In DNA form, the CDR3 reads TGTGCCAGCAGTTATTACGGACAGGGGAAAGGCTACACCTTC. It translates to CASSYYGQGKGYTF. The genes are TRBV6-5 and TRBJ1-2; the match to TRBD1 covers 9 bases. The CDR3 has 14 amino acids. Germline trimming cut 3 bases from V and 8 bases from J; bases unmatched to any gene: 7. The V gene's germline CDR1 is MNHEY and CDR2 SVGAGI.